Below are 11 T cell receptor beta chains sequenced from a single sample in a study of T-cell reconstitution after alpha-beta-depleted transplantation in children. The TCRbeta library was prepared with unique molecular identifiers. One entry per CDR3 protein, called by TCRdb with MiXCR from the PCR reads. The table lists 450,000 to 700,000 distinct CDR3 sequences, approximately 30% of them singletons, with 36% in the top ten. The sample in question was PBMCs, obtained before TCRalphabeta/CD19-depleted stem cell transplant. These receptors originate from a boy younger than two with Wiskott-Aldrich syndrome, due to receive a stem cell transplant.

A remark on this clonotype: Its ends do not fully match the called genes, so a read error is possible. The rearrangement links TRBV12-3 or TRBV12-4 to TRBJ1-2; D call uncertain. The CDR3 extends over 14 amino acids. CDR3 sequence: CASSSSPKNYGYTF. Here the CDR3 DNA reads TGTGCCAGCAGTTCTTCTCCCAAAAACTATGGCTACACATTC.

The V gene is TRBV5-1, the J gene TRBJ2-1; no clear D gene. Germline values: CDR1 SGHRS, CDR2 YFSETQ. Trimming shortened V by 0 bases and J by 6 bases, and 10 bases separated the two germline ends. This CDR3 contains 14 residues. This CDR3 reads CASSLAGIGNEQFF. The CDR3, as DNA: TGCGCCAGCAGCTTGGCCGGAATAGGCAATGAGCAGTTCTTC.

DNA for the CDR3: TGTGCCACCAGTGATCCGGGACAGGGGCCCACCGGGGAGCTGTTTTTT. Amino acids: CATSDPGQGPTGELFF. The J gene is TRBJ2-2, the V gene TRBV24-1; 10 bases line up with TRBD1. Per the germline V gene, CDR1 is KGHDR and CDR2 is SFDVKD. V dropped 3 bases and J dropped 4; count of bases not matched to a gene: 4. The CDR3 loop spans 16 amino acids.

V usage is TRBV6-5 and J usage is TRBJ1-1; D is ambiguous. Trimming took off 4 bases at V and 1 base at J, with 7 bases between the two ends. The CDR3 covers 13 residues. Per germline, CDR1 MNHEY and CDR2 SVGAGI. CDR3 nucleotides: TGTGCCAGCAGTTTTAGTAAGAACACTGAAGCTTTCTTT. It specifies CASSFSKNTEAFF.

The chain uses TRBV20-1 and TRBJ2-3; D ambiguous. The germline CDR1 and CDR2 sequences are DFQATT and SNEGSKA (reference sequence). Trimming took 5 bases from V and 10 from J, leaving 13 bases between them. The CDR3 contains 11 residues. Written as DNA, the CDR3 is TGCAGTGCTCTCTTGTCAGGTGCGCAGTATTTT. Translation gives CSALLSGAQYF.

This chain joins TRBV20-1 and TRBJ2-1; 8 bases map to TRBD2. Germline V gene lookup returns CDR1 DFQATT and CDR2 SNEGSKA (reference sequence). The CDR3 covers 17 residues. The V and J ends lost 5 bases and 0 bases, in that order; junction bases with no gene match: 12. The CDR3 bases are TGCAGTGCTCCCCTTTTTCCCGGGACTAGCTCCTACAATGAGCAGTTCTTC. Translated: CSAPLFPGTSSYNEQFF.

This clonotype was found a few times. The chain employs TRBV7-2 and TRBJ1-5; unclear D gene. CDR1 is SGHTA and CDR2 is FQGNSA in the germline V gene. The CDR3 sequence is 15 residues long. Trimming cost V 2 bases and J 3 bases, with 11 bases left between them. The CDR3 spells CASSLSRPPNQPQHF. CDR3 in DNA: TGTGCCAGCAGCTTATCCCGCCCACCCAATCAGCCCCAGCATTTT.

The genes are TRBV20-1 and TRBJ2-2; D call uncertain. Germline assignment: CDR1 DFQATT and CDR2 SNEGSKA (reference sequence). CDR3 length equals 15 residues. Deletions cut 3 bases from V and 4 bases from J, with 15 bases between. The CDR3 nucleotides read TGCAGTGCTAGCCCAGGTTTCTCGGGCACCGGGGAGCTGTTTTTT. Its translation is CSASPGFSGTGELFF.

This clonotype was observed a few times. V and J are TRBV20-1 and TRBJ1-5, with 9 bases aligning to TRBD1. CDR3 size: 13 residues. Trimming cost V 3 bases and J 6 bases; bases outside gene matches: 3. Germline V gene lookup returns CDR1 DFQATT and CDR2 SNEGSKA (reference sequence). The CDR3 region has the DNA TGCAGTGCTAGGAAGGGACAGGGTCAGCCCCAGCATTTT. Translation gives CSARKGQGQPQHF.

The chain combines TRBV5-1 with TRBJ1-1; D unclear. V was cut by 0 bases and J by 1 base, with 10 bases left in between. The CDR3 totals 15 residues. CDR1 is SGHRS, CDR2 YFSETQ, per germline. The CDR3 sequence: CASSLAPIRNTEAFF. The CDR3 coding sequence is TGCGCCAGCAGCTTGGCACCAATCAGGAACACTGAAGCTTTCTTT.

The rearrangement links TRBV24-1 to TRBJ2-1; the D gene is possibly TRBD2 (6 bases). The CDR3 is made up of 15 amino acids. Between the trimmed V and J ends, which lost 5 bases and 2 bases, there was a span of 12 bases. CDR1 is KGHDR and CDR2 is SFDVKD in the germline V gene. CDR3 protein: CATSVSSATYNEQFF. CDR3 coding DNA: TGTGCCACCAGTGTCTCTAGCGCCACCTACAATGAGCAGTTCTTC.